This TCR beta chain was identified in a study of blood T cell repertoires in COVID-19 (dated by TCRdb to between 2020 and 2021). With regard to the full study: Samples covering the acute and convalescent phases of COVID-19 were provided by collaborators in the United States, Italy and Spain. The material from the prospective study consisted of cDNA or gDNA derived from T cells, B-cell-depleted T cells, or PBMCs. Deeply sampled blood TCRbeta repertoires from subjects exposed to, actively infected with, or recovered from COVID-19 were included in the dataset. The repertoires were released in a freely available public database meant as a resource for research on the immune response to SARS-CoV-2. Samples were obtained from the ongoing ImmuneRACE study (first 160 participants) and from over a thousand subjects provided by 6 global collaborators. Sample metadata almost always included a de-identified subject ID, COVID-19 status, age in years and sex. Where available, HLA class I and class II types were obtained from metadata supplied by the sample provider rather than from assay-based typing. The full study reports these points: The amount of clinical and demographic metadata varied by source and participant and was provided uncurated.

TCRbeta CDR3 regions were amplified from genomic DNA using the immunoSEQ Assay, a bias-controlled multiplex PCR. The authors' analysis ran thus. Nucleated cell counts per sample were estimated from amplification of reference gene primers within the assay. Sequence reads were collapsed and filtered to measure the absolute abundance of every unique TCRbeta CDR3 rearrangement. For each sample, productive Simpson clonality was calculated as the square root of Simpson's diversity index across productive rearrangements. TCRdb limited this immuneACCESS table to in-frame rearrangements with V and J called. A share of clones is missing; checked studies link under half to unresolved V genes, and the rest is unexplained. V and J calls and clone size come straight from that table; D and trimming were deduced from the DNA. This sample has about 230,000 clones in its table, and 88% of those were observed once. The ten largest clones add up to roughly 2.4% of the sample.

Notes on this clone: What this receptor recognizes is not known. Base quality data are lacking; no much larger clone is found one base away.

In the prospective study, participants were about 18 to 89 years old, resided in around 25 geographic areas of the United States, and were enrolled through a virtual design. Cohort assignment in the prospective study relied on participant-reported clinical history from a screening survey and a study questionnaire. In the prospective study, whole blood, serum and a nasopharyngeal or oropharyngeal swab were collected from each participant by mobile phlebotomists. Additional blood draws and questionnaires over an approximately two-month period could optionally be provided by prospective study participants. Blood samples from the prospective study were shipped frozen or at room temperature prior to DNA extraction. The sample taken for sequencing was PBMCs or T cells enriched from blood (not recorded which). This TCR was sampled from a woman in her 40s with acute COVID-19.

DNA sequence: TGCGCCAGCAGCCAACTCAGCGGGGGGGCTTATAATGAGCAGTTCTTC. This yields the protein CASSQLSGGAYNEQFF. This chain joins TRBV5-1 to TRBJ2-1; 10 of the junction bases match TRBD2. In the germline V gene, CDR1 corresponds to SGHRS and CDR2 to YFSETQ. The V end gives up 4 bases and the J end 7 bases, leaving 11 bases in the junction not matched to a gene. Including the terminal cysteine and phenylalanine, the CDR3 comprises 16 residues. Of all the DNA, just the CDR3 is kept, 48 bases in frame from base 1.